This TCR beta chain derives from a study of T cells expressing NK-cell markers. The germline CDR1 and CDR2 sequences are MNHEY and SVGEGT. This CDR3 is 15 amino acids long. Each CDR3 protein gets one entry in TCRdb, which reprocessed the 5' RACE reads and gives no DNA. The specimen's table records roughly 450,000 distinct CDR3 sequences. This sequence joins TRBV6-2 or TRBV6-3 and TRBJ2-3; there is no DNA to check the TCRdb D call of TRBD2. The TCR was taken from a woman aged 50 to 65 in good health. The sequenced material came from blood T cells: a sorted CD56 or NKG2C T cell subset, CD4+ or CD8+ T cells, or bulk PBMC T cells (not recorded which). The CDR3 region is CASRDSGSWTDTQYF.